This TCR beta chain was recorded in a study of a mutant IDH1 vaccine in newly diagnosed glioma. At the level of the study: The treated population exhibited a male proportion of roughly 62%, a female proportion of roughly 40%, and a mean age of approximately 41 years. The earlier regimen, radiotherapy, temozolomide, or both, was most often both. V12 took place at week 35, and V13 at week 47.

Sample time point: week 35, safety follow-up. In the vaccine, a single dose held 300 ug of the mutant IDH1 20-mer peptide, along with topical imiquimod. V dropped 10 bases and J dropped 6 bases, with 20 bases sitting between them. The CDR3 runs to 14 residues. CDR1 is ENHRY and CDR2 is SYGVKD in the germline V gene. On this clone: The antigen is undetermined.

Some clones are missing from TCRdb's copy, which holds only in-frame ones; the method was immunoSEQ multiplex PCR. The data contain 55,000 to 65,000 clones, 84% of them singletons. The V gene is TRBV10-3, the J gene TRBJ2-3; perhaps TRBD2 as D (6 bases). This sequence was found in a man aged 30 to 45 with glioma. This sample comprised PBMCs, obtained from a glioma patient whose treatment included an IDH1 peptide vaccine. The CDR3 DNA reads TGTGCCACCGCGGGACGAGAGTACAGGGATACGCAGTATTTT. Translating gives CATAGREYRDTQYF.